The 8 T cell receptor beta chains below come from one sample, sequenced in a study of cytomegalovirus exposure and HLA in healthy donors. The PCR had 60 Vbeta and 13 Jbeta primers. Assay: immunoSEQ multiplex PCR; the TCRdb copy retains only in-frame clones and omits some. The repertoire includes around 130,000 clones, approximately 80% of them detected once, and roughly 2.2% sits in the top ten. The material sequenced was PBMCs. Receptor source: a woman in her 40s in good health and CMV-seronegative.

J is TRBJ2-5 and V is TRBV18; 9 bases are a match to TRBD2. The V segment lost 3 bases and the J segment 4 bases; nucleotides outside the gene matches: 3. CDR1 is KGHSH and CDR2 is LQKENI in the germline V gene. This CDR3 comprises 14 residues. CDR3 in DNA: TGTGCCAGCTCACCCGGGACTAGCCGAGAGACCCAGTACTTC. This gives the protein CASSPGTSRETQYF. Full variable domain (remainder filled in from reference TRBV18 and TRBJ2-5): NAGVMQNPRHLVRRRGQEARLRCSPMKGHSHVYWYRQLPEEGLKFMVYLQKENIIDESGMPKERFSAEFPKEGPSILRIQQVVRGDSAAYFCASSPGTSRETQYFGPGTRLLVL.

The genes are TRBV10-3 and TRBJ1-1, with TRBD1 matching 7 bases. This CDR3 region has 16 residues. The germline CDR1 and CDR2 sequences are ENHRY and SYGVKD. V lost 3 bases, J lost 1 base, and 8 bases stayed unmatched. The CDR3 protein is CAISERVTGWNTEAFF. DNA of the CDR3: TGTGCCATCAGTGAAAGGGTGACAGGGTGGAACACTGAAGCTTTCTTT.

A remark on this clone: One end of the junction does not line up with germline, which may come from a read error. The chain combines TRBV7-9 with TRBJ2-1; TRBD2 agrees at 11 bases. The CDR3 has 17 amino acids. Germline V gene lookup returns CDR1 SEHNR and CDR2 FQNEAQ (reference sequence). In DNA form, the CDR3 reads TGTTCCAGCAGCTTAGTTAGCGGGAGGGATGAATACAATGAGCAGTTCTTC. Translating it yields CSSSLVSGRDEYNEQFF.

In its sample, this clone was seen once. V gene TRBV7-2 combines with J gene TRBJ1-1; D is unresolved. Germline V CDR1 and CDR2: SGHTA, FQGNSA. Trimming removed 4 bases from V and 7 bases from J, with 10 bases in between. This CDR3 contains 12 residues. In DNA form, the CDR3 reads TGTGCCAGCAGCTCTACTCCGGGTGAAGCTTTCTTT. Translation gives CASSSTPGEAFF.

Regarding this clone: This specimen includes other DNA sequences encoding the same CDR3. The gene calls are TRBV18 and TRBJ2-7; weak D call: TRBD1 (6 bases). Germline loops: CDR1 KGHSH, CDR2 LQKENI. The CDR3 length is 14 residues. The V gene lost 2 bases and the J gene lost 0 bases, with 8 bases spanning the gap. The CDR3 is CASSPGGSSYEQYF. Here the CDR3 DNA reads TGTGCCAGCTCACCAGGGGGCAGCTCCTACGAGCAGTACTTC.

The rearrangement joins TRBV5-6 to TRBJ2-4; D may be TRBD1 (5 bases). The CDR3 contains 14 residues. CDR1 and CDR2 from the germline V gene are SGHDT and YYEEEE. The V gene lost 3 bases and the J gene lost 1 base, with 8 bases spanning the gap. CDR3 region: CASSSPGAKNIQYF. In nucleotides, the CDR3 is TGTGCCAGCAGCTCACCAGGGGCCAAAAACATTCAGTACTTC. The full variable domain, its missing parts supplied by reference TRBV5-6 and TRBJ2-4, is DAGVTQSPTHLIKTRGQQVTLRCSPKSGHDTVSWYQQALGQGPQFIFQYYEEEERQRGNFPDRFSGHQFPNYSSELNVNALLLGDSALYLCASSSPGAKNIQYFGAGTRLSVL.

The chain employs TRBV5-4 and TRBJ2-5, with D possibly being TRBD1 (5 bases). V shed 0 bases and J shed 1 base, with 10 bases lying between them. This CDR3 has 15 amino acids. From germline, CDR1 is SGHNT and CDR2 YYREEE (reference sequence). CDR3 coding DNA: TGTGCCAGCAGCTTGGGAGGACAATTCCAAGAGACCCAGTACTTC. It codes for CASSLGGQFQETQYF.

This CDR3 is CASSLAASGGYEQYF. CDR3 coding DNA: TGTGCCAGCAGCTTAGCGGCTAGCGGGGGTTACGAGCAGTACTTC. The chain uses TRBV7-2 and TRBJ2-7, with TRBD2 matching over 10 bases. CDR3 length: 15 residues. V lost 0 bases, J lost 4 bases, and 3 bases stayed unmatched. Germline V gene sequence: CDR1 SGHTA, CDR2 FQGNSA.